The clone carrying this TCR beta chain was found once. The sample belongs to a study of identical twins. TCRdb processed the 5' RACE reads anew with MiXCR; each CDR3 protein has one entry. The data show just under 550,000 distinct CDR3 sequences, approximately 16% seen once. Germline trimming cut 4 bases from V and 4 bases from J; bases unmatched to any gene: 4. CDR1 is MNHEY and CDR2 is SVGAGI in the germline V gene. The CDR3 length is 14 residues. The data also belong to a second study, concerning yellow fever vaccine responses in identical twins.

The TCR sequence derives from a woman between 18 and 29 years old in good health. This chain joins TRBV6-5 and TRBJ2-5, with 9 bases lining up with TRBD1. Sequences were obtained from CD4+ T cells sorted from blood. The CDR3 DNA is TGTGCCAGCAGTTCCCCGGGACAGGGAGAGACCCAGTACTTC. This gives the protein CASSSPGQGETQYF.